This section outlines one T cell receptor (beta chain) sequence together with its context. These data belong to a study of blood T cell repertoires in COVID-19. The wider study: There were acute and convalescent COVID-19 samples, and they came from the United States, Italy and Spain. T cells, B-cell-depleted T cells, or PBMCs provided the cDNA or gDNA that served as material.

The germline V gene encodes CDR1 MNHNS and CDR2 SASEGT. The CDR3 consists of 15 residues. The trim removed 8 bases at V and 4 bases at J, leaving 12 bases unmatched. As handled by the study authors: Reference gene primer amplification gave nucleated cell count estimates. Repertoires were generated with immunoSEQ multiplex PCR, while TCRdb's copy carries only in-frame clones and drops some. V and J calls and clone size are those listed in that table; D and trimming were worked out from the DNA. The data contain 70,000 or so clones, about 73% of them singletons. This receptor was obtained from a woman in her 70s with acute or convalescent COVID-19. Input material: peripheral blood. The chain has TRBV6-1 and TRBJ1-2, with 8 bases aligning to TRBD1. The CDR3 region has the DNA TGTGCCAGCCTTCCCCGGGACAGGACTTCCTATGGCTACACCTTC. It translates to CASLPRDRTSYGYTF.